This T cell receptor (beta chain) was captured in a study of regulatory T cells in long-lasting Graves disease (dated by TCRdb to the early 2020s). For the study in its entirety: Persistent Graves' disease meant more than 5 years of antithyroid drug treatment with TSH receptor autoantibodies that stayed positive. The study was registered as a clinical trial and conducted in China. Patients with persistent Graves' disease were compared with patients with newly diagnosed Graves' disease using TCR sequencing and RNA sequencing of peripheral blood. TCR sequencing covered some 13 persistent and some 20 newly diagnosed Graves' disease patients, approximately 33 samples in total. In the clinical cohort, patients with persistent Graves' disease had used antithyroid drugs for an average of roughly ten years.

Worth noting for this clonotype: The clone's antigen remains unknown. Nothing much larger sits one base from this clone, and base qualities are not available.

Results the study describes overall, beyond this receptor: More public clonotypes were shared among persistent patients (fewer than 3,000) than among newly diagnosed patients (roughly 1,000). As a limitation, the authors acknowledged that the small sample size may reduce accuracy. Only peripheral blood was studied, because thyroid tissue, the primary lesion, was inaccessible. Preferential use of TRBV28, TRBJ1-2 and TRBJ2-5 was observed in persistent disease, whereas TRBV20-1 and TRBJ2-1 were favored in newly diagnosed disease. Only the TCR beta chain was sequenced and analyzed. Compared with newly diagnosed patients, persistent Graves' disease patients had lower TCR Shannon entropy and fewer highly expanded clones, which suggests clonal expansion.

Library preparation was by multiplex PCR. Sequencing instrument: Illumina HiSeq 4000. TCR beta libraries were built with iRepertoire HTBI primers and Arm-PCR amplification of CDR3 regions. Before sequencing, the PCR products went through gel purification. The published analysis was carried out like this. A total of around 59 TRBV and under 15 TRBJ segments were identified across samples and were used for gene usage analysis of CDR3 amino acid clonotypes. Filtered high-quality paired reads were merged into contigs using COPE and FqMerger. BLAST was used to align contigs to IMGT TRBV, TRBD and TRBJ reference genes, and CDR3 was defined according to IMGT. Any clonotype with a frequency above 0.1% was counted as a highly expanded clone. Shannon entropy was used to measure repertoire diversity, and the Gini coefficient was used to measure V-J evenness. A clonotype was considered public if more than one individual shared it. The public reads were quality trimmed at Q25 with fastp and then assembled into clones with MiXCR by TCRdb, keeping productive beta chains. Each entry merges the rows of one CDR3 protein and shows their most common DNA and genes. Here the V and J calls rest on TCRdb's processing, not on the authors' analysis. The sample table records under 450,000 distinct CDR3 sequences; around a quarter of these occur just once. The biggest ten clones account for roughly 26% of the sample.

Taken with the paper, the label for time point translates to: persistent/refractory GD, antithyroid drugs over 5 years with positive TRAb. RNA was extracted from PBMCs in TRIzol for both TCR sequencing and RNA sequencing. The diagnosis of Graves' disease followed American Thyroid Association guidelines. Patients for the study were recruited at an endocrinology department in Xi'an, China. Each patient gave 7.5 to 10 milliliters of peripheral blood, collected in an EDTA anticoagulant tube. Ficoll Paque Plus density gradient separation was used to isolate PBMCs, and no further T cell sorting was performed. An Agilent 2100 Bioanalyzer and agarose gel were used to check RNA quality, and a NanoDrop 2000 was used to measure RNA concentration. Taken from the germline V gene, the CDR1 and CDR2 loops are MNHEY and SVGEGT. From the cysteine through the phenylalanine, the CDR3 covers 15 amino acids. Only the CDR3 part of the read is kept: 45 bases, read in frame from the first base. V and J are truncated by 5 bases and 8 bases respectively, leaving an intervening sequence of 19 bases.

The TCR comes from a female donor with Graves disease. Source: peripheral blood mononuclear cells (PBMCs), taken when the disease was refractory, from a patient treated with antithyroid drugs. Rearrangement joined TRBV6-2 or TRBV6-3 to TRBJ2-1; a tentative D call is TRBD1 (6 bases match). The CDR3 sequence is CASSKQGRMGDEQFF. Read as DNA, the sequence is TGTGCCAGCAGTAAACAGGGCCGAATGGGGGATGAGCAGTTCTTC.